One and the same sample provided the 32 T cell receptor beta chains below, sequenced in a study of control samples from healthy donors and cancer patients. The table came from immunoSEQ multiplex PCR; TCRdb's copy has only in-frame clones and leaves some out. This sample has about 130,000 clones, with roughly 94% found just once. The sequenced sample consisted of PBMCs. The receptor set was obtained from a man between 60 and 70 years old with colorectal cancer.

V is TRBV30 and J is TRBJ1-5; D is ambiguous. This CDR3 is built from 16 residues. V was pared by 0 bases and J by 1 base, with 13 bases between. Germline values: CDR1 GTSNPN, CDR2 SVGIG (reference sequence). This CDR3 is CAWSVTSPASNQPQHF. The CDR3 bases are TGTGCCTGGAGTGTAACTTCCCCCGCCAGCAATCAGCCCCAGCATTTT.

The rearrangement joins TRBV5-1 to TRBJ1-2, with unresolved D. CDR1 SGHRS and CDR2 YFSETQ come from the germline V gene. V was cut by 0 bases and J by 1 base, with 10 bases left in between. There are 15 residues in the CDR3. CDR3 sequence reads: CASSLVGLNNYGYTF. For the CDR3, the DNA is TGCGCCAGCAGCTTGGTGGGATTAAATAACTATGGCTACACCTTC.

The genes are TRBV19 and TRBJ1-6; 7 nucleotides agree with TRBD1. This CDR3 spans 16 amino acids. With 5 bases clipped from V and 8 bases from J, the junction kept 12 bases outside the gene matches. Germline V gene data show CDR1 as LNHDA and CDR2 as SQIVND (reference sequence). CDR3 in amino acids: CASSQLPGQVYSPLHF. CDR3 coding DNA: TGTGCCAGTAGTCAGTTACCCGGACAGGTCTATTCACCCCTCCACTTT. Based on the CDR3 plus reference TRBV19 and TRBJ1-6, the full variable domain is DGGITQSPKYLFRKEGQNVTLSCEQNLNHDAMYWYRQDPGQGLRLIYYSQIVNDFQKGDIAEGYSVSREKKESFPLTVTSAQKNPTAFYLCASSQLPGQVYSPLHFGNGTRLTVT.

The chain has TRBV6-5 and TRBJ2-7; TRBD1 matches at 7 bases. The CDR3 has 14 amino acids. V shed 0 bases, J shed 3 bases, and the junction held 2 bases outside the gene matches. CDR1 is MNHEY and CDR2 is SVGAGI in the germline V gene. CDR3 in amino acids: CASSYSWDSYEQYF. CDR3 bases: TGTGCCAGCAGTTACTCCTGGGACAGCTACGAGCAGTACTTC.

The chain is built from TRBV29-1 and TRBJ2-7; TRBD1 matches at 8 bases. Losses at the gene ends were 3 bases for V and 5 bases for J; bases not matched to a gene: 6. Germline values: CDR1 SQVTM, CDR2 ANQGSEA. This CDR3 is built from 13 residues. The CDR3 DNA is TGCAGCGTTGACCGGCAGGGGGCGAACGAGCAGTACTTC. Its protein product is CSVDRQGANEQYF.

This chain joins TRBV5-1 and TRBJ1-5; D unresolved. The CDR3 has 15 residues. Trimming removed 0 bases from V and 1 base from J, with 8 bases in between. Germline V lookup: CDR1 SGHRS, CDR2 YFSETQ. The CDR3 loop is CASSLDGLSNQPQHF. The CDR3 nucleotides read TGCGCCAGCAGCTTGGACGGCTTGAGCAATCAGCCCCAGCATTTT.

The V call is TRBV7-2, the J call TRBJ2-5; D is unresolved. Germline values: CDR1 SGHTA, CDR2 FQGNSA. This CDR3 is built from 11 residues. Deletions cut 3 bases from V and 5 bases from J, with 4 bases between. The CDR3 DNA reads TGTGCCAGCAGCTTCGTGGAGACCCAGTACTTC. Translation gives CASSFVETQYF. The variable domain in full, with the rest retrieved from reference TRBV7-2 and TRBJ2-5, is GAGVSQSPSNKVTEKGKDVELRCDPISGHTALYWYRQSLGQGLEFLIYFQGNSAPDKSGLPSDRFSAERTGGSVSTLTIQRTQQEDSAVYLCASSFVETQYFGPGTRLLVL.

Written as DNA, the CDR3 is TGTGCCAGCAGAAATCTAGCGGGGGTCTACGAGCAGTACTTC. Translation gives CASRNLAGVYEQYF. The rearrangement links TRBV27 to TRBJ2-7; 10 bases agree with TRBD2. The length of the CDR3 is 14 residues. V dropped 6 bases and J dropped 3; count of bases not matched to a gene: 5. In germline, CDR1 is MNHEY, CDR2 SMNVEV (reference sequence).

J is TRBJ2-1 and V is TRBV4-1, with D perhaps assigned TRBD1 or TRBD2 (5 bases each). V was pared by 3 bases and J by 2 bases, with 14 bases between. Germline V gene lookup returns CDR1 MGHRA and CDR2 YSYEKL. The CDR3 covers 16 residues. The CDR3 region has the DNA TGCGCCAGCAGCCACCCGGGACGGAAAACCTACAATGAGCAGTTCTTC. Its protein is CASSHPGRKTYNEQFF.

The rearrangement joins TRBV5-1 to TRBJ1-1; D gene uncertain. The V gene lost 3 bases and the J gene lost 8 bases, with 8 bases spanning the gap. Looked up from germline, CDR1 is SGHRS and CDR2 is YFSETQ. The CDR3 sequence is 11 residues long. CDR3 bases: TGCGCCAGCAGCTCGTCGGCCGAAGCTTTCTTT. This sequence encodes CASSSSAEAFF.

This chain's CDR3 is CSFRGGVPYGYTF. In DNA form, the CDR3 reads TGCAGCTTTCGTGGGGGGGTCCCCTATGGCTACACCTTC. This chain uses TRBV29-1 with TRBJ1-2; TRBD1 is a possible D gene (5 bases). Trimming left V 8 bases short and J 4 bases short, with 17 bases between. The CDR3 extends over 13 amino acids. CDR1 is SQVTM, CDR2 ANQGSEA, per germline.

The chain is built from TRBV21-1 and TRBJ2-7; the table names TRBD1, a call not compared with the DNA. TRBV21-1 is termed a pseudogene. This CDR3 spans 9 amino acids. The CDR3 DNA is TGTGCCAGCAGACAGGAGCAGTACTTC. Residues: CASRQEQYF.

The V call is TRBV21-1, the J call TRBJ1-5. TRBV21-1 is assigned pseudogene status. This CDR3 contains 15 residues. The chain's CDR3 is CASSLRDRLHQPQHF. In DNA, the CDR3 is TGTGCCAGCAGCCTCCGGGACCGACTTCATCAGCCCCAGCATTTT.

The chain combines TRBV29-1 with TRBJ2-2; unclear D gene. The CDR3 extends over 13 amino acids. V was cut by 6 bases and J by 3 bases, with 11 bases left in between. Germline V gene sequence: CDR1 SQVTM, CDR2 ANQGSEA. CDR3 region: CSVQTSYTGELFF. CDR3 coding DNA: TGCAGCGTGCAGACTTCTTACACCGGGGAGCTGTTTTTT.

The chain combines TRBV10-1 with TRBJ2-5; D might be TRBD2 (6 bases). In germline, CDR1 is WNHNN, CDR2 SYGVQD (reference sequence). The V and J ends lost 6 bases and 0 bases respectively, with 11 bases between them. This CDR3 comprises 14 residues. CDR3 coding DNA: TGCGCCAGCAGGGAGGGAGCGGACCAAGAGACCCAGTACTTC. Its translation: CASREGADQETQYF.

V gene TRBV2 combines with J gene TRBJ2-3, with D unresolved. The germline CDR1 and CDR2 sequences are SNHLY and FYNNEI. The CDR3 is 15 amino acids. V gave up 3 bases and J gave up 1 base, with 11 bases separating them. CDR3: CASSETQSRTDTQYF. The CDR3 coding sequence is TGTGCCAGCAGTGAGACCCAGAGCCGCACAGATACGCAGTATTTT.

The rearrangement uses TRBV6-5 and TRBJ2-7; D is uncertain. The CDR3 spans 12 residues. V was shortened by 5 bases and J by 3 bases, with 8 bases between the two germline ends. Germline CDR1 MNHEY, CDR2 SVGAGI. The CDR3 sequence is CASSKGFYEQYF. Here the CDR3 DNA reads TGTGCCAGCAGTAAGGGATTCTACGAGCAGTACTTC.

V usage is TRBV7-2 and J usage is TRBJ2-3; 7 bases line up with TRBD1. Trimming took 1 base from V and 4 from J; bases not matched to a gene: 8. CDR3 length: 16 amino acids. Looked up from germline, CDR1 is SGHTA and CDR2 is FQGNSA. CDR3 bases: TGTGCCAGCAGCTTAGTGGCGGACAGGAGCCCAGATACGCAGTATTTT. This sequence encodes CASSLVADRSPDTQYF.

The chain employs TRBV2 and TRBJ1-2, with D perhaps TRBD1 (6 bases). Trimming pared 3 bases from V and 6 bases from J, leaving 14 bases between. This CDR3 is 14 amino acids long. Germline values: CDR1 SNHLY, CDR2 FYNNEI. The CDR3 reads CASSDLGTHDGYTF. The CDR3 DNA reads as TGTGCCAGCAGTGACTTGGGGACACACGATGGCTACACCTTC.

CDR3 region: CASSLPGQGNPGANVLTF. The CDR3 DNA follows: TGTGCCAGCAGCTTGCCGGGACAGGGGAATCCTGGGGCCAACGTCCTGACTTTC. The rearrangement joins TRBV7-8 to TRBJ2-6; 10 bases map to TRBD1. The CDR3 totals 18 residues. With 3 bases clipped from V and 2 bases from J, the junction kept 7 bases outside the gene matches. CDR1 is SGHVS and CDR2 is FQNEAQ in the germline V gene.

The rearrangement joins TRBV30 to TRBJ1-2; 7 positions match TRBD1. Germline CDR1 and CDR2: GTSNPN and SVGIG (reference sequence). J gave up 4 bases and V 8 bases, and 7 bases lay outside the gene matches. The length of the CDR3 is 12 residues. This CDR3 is CARSQGGYGYTF. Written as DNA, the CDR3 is TGTGCCCGATCTCAGGGGGGCTATGGCTACACCTTC.

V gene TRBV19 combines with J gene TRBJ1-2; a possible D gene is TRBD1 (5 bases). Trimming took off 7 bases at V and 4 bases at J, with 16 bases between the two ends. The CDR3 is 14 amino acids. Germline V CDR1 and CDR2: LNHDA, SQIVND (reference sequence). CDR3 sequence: CASTDSAVRYGYTF. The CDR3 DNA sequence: TGTGCCAGTACTGACAGTGCCGTTCGCTATGGCTACACCTTC.

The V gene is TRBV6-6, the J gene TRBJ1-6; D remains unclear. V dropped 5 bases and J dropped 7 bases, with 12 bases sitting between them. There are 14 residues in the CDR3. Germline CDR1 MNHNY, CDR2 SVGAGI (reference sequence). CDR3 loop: CASSANSGNSPLHF. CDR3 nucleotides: TGTGCCAGCAGTGCCAATTCGGGGAATTCACCCCTCCACTTT.

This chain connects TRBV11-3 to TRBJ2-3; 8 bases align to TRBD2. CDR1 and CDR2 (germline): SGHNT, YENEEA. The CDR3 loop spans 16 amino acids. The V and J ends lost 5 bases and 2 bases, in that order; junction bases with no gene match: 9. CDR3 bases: TGTGCCAGCAGCCTGGGACTAGAGGAGAACACAGATACGCAGTATTTT. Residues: CASSLGLEENTDTQYF.

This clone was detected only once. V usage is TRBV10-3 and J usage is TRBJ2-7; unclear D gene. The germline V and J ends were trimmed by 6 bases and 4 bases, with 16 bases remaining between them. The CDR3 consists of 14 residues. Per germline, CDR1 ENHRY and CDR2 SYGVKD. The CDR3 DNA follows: TGTGCCATCAGAGCCGGGTCCAACGTGTACGAGCAGTACTTC. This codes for CAIRAGSNVYEQYF.

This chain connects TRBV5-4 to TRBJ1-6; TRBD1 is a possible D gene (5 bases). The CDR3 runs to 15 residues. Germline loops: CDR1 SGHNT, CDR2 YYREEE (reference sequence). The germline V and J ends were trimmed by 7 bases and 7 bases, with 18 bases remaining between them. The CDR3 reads CASGTSAWGNSPLHF. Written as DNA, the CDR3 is TGTGCCAGCGGTACCTCAGCTTGGGGCAATTCACCCCTCCACTTT. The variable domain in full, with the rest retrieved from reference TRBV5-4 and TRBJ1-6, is ETGVTQSPTHLIKTRGQQVTLRCSSQSGHNTVSWYQQALGQGPQFIFQYYREEENGRGNFPPRFSGLQFPNYSSELNVNALELDDSALYLCASGTSAWGNSPLHFGNGTRLTVT.

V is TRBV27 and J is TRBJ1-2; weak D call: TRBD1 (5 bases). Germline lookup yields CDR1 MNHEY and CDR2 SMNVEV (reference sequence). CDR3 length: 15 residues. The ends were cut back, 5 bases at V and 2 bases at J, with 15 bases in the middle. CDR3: CASSPYGDLNYGYTF. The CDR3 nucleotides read TGTGCCAGCAGTCCCTATGGGGACTTGAACTATGGCTACACCTTC.

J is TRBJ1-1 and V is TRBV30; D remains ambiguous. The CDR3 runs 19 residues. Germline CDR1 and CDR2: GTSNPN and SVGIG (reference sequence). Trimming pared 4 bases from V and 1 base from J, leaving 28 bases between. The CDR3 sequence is CAWIKGLGNRLPANTEAFF. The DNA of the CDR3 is TGTGCCTGGATTAAAGGCCTGGGAAACCGTCTGCCGGCGAACACTGAAGCTTTCTTT. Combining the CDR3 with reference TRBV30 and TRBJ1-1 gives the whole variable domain SQTIHQWPATLVQPVGSPLSLECTVEGTSNPNLYWYRQAAGRGLQLLFYSVGIGQISSEVPQNLSASRPQDRQFILSSKKLLLSDSGFYLCAWIKGLGNRLPANTEAFFGQGTRLTVV.

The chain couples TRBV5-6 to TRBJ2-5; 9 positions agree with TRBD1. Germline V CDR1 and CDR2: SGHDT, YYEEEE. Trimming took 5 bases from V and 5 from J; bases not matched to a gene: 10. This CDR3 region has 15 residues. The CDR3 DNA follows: TGTGCCAGCAGTACCGGGACAGGGATTGGGGAGACCCAGTACTTC. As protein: CASSTGTGIGETQYF.

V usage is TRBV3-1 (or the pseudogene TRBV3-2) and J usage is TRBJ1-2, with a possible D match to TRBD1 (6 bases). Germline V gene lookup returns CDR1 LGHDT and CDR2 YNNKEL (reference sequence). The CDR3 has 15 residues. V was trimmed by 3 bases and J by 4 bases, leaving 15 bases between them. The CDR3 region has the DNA TGTGCCAGCAGCCAGGCGGACAGTGGGTTCTATGGCTACACCTTC. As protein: CASSQADSGFYGYTF.

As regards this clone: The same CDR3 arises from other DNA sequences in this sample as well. As DNA, the CDR3 is TGTGCCAGCAGCCTAGGAGAAGGTGGCTACACCTTC. Encoded protein: CASSLGEGGYTF. V is TRBV7-9 and J is TRBJ1-2; D uncertain. The CDR3 length is 12 residues. The V and J ends lost 5 bases and 7 bases respectively, with 11 bases between them. The germline CDR1 and CDR2 sequences are SEHNR and FQNEAQ (reference sequence).

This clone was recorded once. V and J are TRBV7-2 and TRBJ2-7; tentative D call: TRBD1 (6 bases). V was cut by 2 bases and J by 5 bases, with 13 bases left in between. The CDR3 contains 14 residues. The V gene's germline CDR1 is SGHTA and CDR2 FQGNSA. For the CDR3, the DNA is TGTGCCAGCAGCTTAAACAGGGTAACCCACGAGCAGTACTTC. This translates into CASSLNRVTHEQYF. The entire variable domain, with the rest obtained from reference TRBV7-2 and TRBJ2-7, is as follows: GAGVSQSPSNKVTEKGKDVELRCDPISGHTALYWYRQSLGQGLEFLIYFQGNSAPDKSGLPSDRFSAERTGGSVSTLTIQRTQQEDSAVYLCASSLNRVTHEQYFGPGTRLTVT.